This TCR beta chain was sequenced in a study of OX40 agonist ivuxolimab in advanced cancers. Sequencing was performed with immunoSEQ multiplex PCR; in TCRdb, only in-frame clones are kept and a portion is missing. The sample consists of about 38,000 clones, over 60% of them appearing once. Germline-derived CDR1 and CDR2 are SGDLS and YYNGEE. This CDR3 has 15 amino acids. The V gene lost 0 bases and the J gene lost 5 bases, with 14 bases spanning the gap. This receptor was taken from an adult with an advanced solid tumor such as melanoma, head and neck, liver or kidney cancer. The rearrangement joins TRBV9 to TRBJ1-1; perhaps TRBD1 as D (5 bases). The source was CD4+ or CD8+ T cells sorted from blood, collected in a trial of the OX40 agonist ivuxolimab. The CDR3 is CASSVESQAGTEAFF. CDR3 in DNA: TGTGCCAGCAGCGTAGAATCACAAGCAGGGACTGAAGCTTTCTTT.